Listed here are 3 T cell receptor beta chains from one sample, sequenced in a study of blood T cell repertoires in COVID-19. This table comes from immunoSEQ multiplex PCR, and its TCRdb copy is limited to in-frame clones, with some not included. The table lists 400,000 to 550,000 clones, about 89% of them singletons. Sequenced material: peripheral blood. The origin of the receptors is a woman aged 30 to 39 with acute or convalescent COVID-19.

This sequence joins TRBV11-2 and TRBJ2-5; a weak D match, TRBD2 (8 bases). Trimming pared 7 bases from V and 5 bases from J, leaving 29 bases between. In germline, CDR1 is SGHAT, CDR2 FQNNGV. The CDR3 extends over 18 amino acids. CDR3 DNA sequence: TGTGCCAGCACCCGGGGGGGACAGCCTAAGACCGGGAGGGAGACCCAGTACTTC. Encoded protein: CASTRGGQPKTGRETQYF.

The chain carries TRBV11-2 and TRBJ2-5; 8 positions match TRBD2. The CDR3 has 13 amino acids. Germline loops: CDR1 SGHAT, CDR2 FQNNGV. V gave up 3 bases and J gave up 3 bases; unmatched junction bases: 0. CDR3 sequence reads: CASSFGGEETQYF. Here the CDR3 DNA reads TGTGCCAGCAGCTTCGGGGGGGAAGAGACCCAGTACTTC.

The table lists this clone with a few counts. Other DNA sequences in the sample encode the same CDR3. The chain recombines TRBV7-9 with TRBJ1-1, with D possibly being TRBD1 (6 bases). Trimming left V 5 bases short and J 7 bases short, with 11 bases between. CDR1 and CDR2 from the germline V gene are SEHNR and FQNEAQ (reference sequence). The CDR3 sequence is 12 residues long. CDR3 loop: CASSLGHLEAFF. Here the CDR3 DNA reads TGTGCCAGCAGCCTGGGACACCTTGAAGCTTTCTTT.